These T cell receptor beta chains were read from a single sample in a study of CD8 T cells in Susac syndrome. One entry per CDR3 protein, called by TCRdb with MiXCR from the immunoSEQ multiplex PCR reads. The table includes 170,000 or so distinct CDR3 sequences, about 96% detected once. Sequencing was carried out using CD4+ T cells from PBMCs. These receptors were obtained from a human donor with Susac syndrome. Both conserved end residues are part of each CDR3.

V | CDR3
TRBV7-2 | CASSLFYEAFF
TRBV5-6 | CASRPPGKGTEAFF
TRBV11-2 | CASVMGRGGLWANVLTF
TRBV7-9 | CASSSSPGDEQFF
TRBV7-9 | CASSHNNEQFF
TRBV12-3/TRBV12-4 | CASSLGPQLDGGYTF
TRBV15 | CATSIGTYSSYNEQFF
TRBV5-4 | CASSPGVRTNTGELFF
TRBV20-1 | CSASRIQANYGYTF
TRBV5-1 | CASSLGGGEETQYF
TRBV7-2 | CASSLIQGPQETQYF
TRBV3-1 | CASSLGLAGYEQYF
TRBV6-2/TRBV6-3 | CASSYSRGRSEIRNEQFF
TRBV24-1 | CATSDSKIQETQYF
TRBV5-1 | CASSLGGEMFNEQFF
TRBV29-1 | CSVWEGANTGELFF
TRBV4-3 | CASSHLGTHEQYF
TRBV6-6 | CASSGQDIQYF
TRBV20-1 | CSAFTGAGNIQYF
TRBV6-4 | CASSNLTGLGYNEQFF
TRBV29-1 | CSVQNADTQYF
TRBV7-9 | CASSPVGPKSTDTQYF
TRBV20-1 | CSARTSGRSRSETQYF
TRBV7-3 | CASSPTSGSDEQFF
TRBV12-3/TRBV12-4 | CASSSRQSTDTQYF
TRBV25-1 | CASSEQGPETQYF
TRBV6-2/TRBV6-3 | CASSDTGFTNTEAFF
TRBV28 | CASRGGHLSPLHF
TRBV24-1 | CATSDFERVLHF
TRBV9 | CASSAEQGAVGYTF
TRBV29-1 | CSVHGFMNTEAFF
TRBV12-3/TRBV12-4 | CASTTFFGREGGYTF
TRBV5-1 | CASSTRPDTEAFF
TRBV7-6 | CASSFQLAGELFF
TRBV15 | CATSTGQPTEAFF
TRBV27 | CASSGVGGQPQHF
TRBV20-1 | CSARVGYYEQYF
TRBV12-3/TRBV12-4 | CASGTGASNQPQHF